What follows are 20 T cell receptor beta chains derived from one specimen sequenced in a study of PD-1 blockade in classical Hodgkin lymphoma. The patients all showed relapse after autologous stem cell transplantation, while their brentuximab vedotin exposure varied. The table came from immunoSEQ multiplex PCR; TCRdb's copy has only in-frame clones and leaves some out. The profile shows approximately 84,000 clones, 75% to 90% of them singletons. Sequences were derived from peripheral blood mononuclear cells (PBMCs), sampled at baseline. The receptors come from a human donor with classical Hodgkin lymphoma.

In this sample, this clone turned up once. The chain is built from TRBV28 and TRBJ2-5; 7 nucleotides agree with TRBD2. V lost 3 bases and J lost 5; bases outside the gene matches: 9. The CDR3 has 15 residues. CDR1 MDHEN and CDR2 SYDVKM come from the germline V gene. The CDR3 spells CASSLGGLVGETQYF. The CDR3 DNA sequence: TGTGCCAGCAGTTTGGGGGGGTTGGTAGGCGAGACCCAGTACTTC. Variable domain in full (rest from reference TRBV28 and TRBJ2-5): DVKVTQSSRYLVKRTGEKVFLECVQDMDHENMFWYRQDPGLGLRLIYFSYDVKMKEKGDIPEGYSVSREKKERFSLILESASTNQTSMYLCASSLGGLVGETQYFGPGTRLLVL.

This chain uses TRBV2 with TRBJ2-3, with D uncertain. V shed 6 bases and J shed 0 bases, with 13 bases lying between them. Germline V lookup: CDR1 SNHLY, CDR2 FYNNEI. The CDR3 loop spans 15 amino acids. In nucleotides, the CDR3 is TGTGCCAGCAGCCCTGGAACGTCCAGCACAGATACGCAGTATTTT. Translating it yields CASSPGTSSTDTQYF.

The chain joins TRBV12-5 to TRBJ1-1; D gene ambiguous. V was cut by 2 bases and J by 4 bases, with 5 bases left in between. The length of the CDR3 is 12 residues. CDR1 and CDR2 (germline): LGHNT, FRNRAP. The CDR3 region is CASGLSSTEAFF. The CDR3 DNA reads TGTGCTAGTGGTTTGAGTAGCACTGAAGCTTTCTTT.

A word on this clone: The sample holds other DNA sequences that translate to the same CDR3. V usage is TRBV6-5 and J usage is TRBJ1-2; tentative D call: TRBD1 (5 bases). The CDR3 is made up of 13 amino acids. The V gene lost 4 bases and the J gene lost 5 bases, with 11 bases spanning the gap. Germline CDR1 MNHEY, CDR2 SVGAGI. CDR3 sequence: CASSSGRSYGYTF. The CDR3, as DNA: TGTGCCAGCAGTTCGGGACGGAGTTATGGCTACACCTTC.

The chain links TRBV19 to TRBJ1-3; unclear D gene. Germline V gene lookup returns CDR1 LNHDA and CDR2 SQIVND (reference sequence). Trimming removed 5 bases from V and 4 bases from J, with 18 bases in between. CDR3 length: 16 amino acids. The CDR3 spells CASSSEPRTFGNTIYF. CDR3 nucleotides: TGTGCCAGTAGTTCAGAGCCGCGGACGTTCGGAAACACCATATATTTT.

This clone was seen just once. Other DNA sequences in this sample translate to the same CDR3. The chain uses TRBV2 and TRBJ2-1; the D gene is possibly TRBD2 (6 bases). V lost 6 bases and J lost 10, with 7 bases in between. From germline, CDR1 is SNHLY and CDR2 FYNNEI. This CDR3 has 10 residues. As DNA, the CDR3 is TGTGCCAGCAGCGGACTAGAGCAGTTCTTC. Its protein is CASSGLEQFF.

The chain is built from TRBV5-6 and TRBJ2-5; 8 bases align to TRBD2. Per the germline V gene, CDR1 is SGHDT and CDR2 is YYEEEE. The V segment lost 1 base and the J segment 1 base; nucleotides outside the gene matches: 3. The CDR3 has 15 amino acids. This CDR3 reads CASSLTSGTQETQYF. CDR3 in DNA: TGTGCCAGCAGCTTGACTAGCGGCACCCAAGAGACCCAGTACTTC.

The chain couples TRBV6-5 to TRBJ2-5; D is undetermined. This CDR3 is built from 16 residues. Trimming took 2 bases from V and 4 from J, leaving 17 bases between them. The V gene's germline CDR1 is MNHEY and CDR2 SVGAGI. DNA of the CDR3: TGTGCCAGCAGTTACGGGGTCCCGGAACGGGCAGAGACCCAGTACTTC. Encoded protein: CASSYGVPERAETQYF.

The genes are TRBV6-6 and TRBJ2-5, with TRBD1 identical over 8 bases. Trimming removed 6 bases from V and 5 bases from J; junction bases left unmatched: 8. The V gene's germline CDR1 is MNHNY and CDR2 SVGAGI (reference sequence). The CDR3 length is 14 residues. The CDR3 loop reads CASRKGQGGETQYF. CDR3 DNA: TGTGCCAGCAGGAAAGGACAGGGAGGCGAGACCCAGTACTTC.

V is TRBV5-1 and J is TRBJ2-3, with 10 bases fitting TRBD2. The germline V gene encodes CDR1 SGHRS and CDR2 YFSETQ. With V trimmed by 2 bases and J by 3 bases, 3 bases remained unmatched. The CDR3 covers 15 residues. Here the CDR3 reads CASSLLLAGTDTQYF. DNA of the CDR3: TGCGCCAGCAGCTTACTACTAGCGGGGACAGATACGCAGTATTTT.

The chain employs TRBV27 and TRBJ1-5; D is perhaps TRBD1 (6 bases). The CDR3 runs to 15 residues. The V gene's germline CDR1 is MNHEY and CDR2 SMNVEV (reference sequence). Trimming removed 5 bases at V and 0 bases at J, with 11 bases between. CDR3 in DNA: TGTGCCAGCAGTCCCGGACAGTATAGCAATCAGCCCCAGCATTTT. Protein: CASSPGQYSNQPQHF.

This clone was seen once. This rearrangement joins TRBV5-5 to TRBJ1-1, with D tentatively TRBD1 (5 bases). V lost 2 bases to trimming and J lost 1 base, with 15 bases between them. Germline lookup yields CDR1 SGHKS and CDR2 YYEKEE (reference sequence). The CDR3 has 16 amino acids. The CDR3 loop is CASSFQGQRKNTEAFF. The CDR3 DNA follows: TGTGCCAGCAGCTTTCAGGGTCAGCGAAAGAACACTGAAGCTTTCTTT.

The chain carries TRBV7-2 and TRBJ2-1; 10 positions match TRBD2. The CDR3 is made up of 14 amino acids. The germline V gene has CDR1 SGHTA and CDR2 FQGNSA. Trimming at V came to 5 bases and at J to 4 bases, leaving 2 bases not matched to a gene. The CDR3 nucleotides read TGTGCCAGCAGCCCTAGCGGGAGTTACAATGAGCAGTTCTTC. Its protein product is CASSPSGSYNEQFF.

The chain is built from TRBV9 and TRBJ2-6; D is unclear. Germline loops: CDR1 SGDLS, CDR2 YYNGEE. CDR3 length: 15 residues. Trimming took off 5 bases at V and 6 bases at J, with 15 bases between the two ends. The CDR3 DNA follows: TGTGCCAGCAGTCCCAGGTCCCCTGCGGCCAACGTCCTGACTTTC. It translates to CASSPRSPAANVLTF.

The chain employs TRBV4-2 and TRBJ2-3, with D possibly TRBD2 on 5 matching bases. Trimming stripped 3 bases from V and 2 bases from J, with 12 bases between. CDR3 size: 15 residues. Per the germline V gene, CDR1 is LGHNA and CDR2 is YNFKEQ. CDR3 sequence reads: CASSHPSGFTDTQYF. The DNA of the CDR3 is TGTGCCAGCAGCCATCCATCGGGGTTCACAGATACGCAGTATTTT.

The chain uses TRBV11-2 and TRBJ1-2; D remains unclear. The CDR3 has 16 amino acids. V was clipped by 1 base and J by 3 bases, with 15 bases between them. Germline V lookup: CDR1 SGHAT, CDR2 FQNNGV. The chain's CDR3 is CASSLVQPNPDYGYTF. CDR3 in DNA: TGTGCCAGCAGCTTAGTGCAGCCCAACCCCGACTATGGCTACACCTTC.

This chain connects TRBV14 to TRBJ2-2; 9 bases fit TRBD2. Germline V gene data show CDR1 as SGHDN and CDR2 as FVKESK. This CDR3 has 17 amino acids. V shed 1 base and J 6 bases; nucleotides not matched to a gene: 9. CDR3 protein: CASSQAIAGVYPGELFF. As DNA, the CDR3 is TGTGCCAGCAGCCAAGCGATAGCGGGAGTTTACCCCGGGGAGCTGTTTTTT.

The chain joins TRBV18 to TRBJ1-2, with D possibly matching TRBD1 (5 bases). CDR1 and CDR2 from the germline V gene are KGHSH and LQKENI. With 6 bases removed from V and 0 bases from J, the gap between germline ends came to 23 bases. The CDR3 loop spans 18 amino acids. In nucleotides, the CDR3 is TGTGCCAGCTCTGGCGCGGGGCGGCGATTCGATCCTAACTATGGCTACACCTTC. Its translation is CASSGAGRRFDPNYGYTF.

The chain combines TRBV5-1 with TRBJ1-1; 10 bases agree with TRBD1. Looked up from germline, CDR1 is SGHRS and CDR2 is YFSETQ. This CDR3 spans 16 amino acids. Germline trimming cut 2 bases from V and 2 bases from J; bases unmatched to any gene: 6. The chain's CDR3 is CASSLGTGATNTEAFF. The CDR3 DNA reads TGCGCCAGCAGCTTAGGGACAGGGGCAACAAACACTGAAGCTTTCTTT.

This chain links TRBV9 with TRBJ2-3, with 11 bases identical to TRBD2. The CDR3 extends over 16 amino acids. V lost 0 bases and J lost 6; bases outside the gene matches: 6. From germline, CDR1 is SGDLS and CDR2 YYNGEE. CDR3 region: CASSVGLAGSGDTQYF. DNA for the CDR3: TGTGCCAGCAGCGTAGGACTAGCGGGGAGTGGTGATACGCAGTATTTT.